This entry is about one T cell receptor beta chain. No cognate antigen has been identified for it. Base-call qualities are not available, and no considerably larger clone is one nucleotide away. The CDR3 runs 14 residues from the cysteine to the phenylalanine. Only CDR3 DNA remains: 42 bases, in frame from the first base. The germline V gene provides CDR1 MNHEY and CDR2 SVGAGI. V loses 5 bases at its end and J loses 7 bases; junction bases beyond the gene matches: 9. This entry is derived from a study of blood T cell repertoires in COVID-19 (dated by TCRdb to 2020 to 2021). With regard to the full study: Samples from collaborators originated in the United States, Italy and Spain and spanned both the acute and convalescent phases of COVID-19. The dataset comprised deeply sampled blood TCRbeta repertoires from subjects exposed to, actively infected with, or recovered from COVID-19. Samples were obtained from the ongoing ImmuneRACE study (first 160 participants) and from 950 to 1,500 subjects provided by 6 global collaborators. The repertoires were released in a freely available public database intended as a resource for research on the immune response to SARS-CoV-2. The prospective study material was composed of cDNA or gDNA derived from T cells, B-cell-depleted T cells, or PBMCs. HLA class I and class II types, where available, came from metadata supplied by the sample provider rather than from assay-based typing. Nearly every sample came with metadata listing a de-identified subject ID, COVID-19 status, age in years and sex. Study-wide findings and limitations: The quantity of clinical and demographic metadata differed by source and by participant and was supplied without curation.

TCRbeta CDR3 regions were amplified from genomic DNA using the immunoSEQ Assay, a bias-controlled multiplex PCR. On the authors' methods: Within the assay, amplification of reference gene primers was used to estimate how many nucleated cells each sample contained. Sequence reads were collapsed and filtered to measure the absolute abundance of every unique TCRbeta CDR3 rearrangement. For each sample, productive Simpson clonality was calculated as the square root of Simpson's diversity index across productive rearrangements. TCRdb obtained this table from immuneACCESS and retained in-frame rearrangements with V and J assigned. These tables miss some clones; where compared with another copy, unresolved V genes account for less than half of the shortfall, and the remainder is unexplained. V, J and clone size reflect that table, while D and trimming were determined from the DNA. Present in this sample are 150,000 or so clones, around two thirds of which were seen just once. Jointly, the top ten make up about 3% of the sample.

Collaborating institutions collected whole blood in K2EDTA tubes following their own protocols. Collaborator samples were shipped for TCRbeta analysis as frozen whole blood, isolated PBMCs, or DNA extracted from either sample type. The specimen sequenced was peripheral blood. The TCR comes from a woman at least 80 years old with acute or convalescent COVID-19. This chain joins TRBV6-5 to TRBJ1-2; 8 of the junction bases match TRBD1. Here is the DNA: TGTGCCAGCAGTCACCCCGACAGGGGCGGTGGCTACACCTTC. This yields the protein CASSHPDRGGGYTF.